These 30 T cell receptor beta chains originate from one sample sequenced in a study of neurological immune-mediated disorders. TCRdb reprocessed the 5' RACE reads via MiXCR and lists one record per CDR3 protein. The table has 55,000 or so distinct CDR3 sequences, around 4.4% seen once. What was sequenced was PBMCs. All receptors come from a man between 45 and 60 years old with multiple sclerosis.

This clonotype was recorded at least ten times. This chain joins TRBV6-5 and TRBJ2-5, with 8 bases matching TRBD1. Germline CDR1 and CDR2: MNHEY and SVGAGI. J was trimmed by 2 bases and V by 6 bases; bases with no gene match: 8. The CDR3 totals 15 residues. The CDR3 region has the DNA TGTGCCAGCAGAGCGGACAGGGCTGGGCAAGAGACCCAGTACTTC. Translating gives CASRADRAGQETQYF.

In its sample, this clonotype was seen many times. This sequence joins TRBV7-8 and TRBJ2-7, with 14 bases lining up with TRBD2. V was clipped by 1 base and J by 3 bases; unmatched bases: 2. CDR1 and CDR2 (germline): SGHVS, FQNEAQ. There are 16 residues in the CDR3. This CDR3 is CASSLGTSGGNYEQYF. The CDR3 DNA reads as TGTGCCAGCAGCTTAGGGACTAGCGGGGGGAACTACGAGCAGTACTTC.

Many counts were recorded for this clonotype. The chain employs TRBV20-1 and TRBJ2-1, with 11 positions matching TRBD2. The CDR3 consists of 13 residues. Germline V gene sequence: CDR1 DFQATT, CDR2 SNEGSKA (reference sequence). The V gene end was trimmed by 7 bases and the J gene end by 8 bases; junction bases not matched to a gene: 7. As DNA, the CDR3 is TGCAGTGTGCCGGGACTAGCGGACCATGAGCAGTTCTTC. Its protein is CSVPGLADHEQFF.

This chain's CDR3 is CASSQALTLGGLFNEQFF. The CDR3 DNA follows: TGTGCCAGCAGCCAAGCTCTTACTTTGGGGGGGCTTTTCAATGAGCAGTTCTTC. The chain links TRBV3-1 to TRBJ2-1, with a possible D match to TRBD2 (7 bases). With 1 base removed from V and 6 bases from J, the gap between germline ends came to 22 bases. Germline V lookup: CDR1 LGHDT, CDR2 YNNKEL (reference sequence). The CDR3 is made up of 18 amino acids.

As for this clonotype: This clone may be a read error of a much larger clone one base away. In this CDR3 the conserved last residue, phenylalanine or tryptophan, is missing, so a read error is likely. The limits of the CDR3 on the DNA are not certain, so only TCRdb's listed CDR3 is given. V usage is TRBV21-1 and J usage is TRBJ2-5. TRBV21-1 is a recognized pseudogene. The CDR3 length equals 13 residues, ends included. This CDR3 is CASSKIRKETQYC.

This clonotype was found many times. The CDR3, as DNA: TGCAGTGCTAGAGATCTTGGGACAGGGTTGTCCGGGGAGCTGTTTTTT. It is translated as CSARDLGTGLSGELFF. V usage is TRBV20-1 and J usage is TRBJ2-2, with 9 bases lining up with TRBD1. The CDR3 covers 16 residues. Germline V gene data show CDR1 as DFQATT and CDR2 as SNEGSKA (reference sequence). The J segment lost 6 bases and the V segment lost 0 bases, leaving 8 bases of the junction unmatched.

In its sample, this clonotype was seen a few times. A much larger clone is a single base away; this may be a read error. The CDR3 DNA reads TGCGCCAGCAGCCAAACAAACAATGAGCAGTTCTTC. It encodes CASSQTNNEQFF. The chain is built from TRBV4-1 and TRBJ2-1; D gene unclear. This CDR3 has 12 amino acids. Trimming cost V 2 bases and J 5 bases, with 4 bases left between them. Germline lookup yields CDR1 MGHRA and CDR2 YSYEKL.

This clonotype occurred many times. The chain has TRBV20-1 and TRBJ2-7; TRBD1 agrees at 7 bases. This CDR3 region has 14 residues. The J segment lost 3 bases and the V segment lost 3 bases, leaving 8 bases of the junction unmatched. Germline loops: CDR1 DFQATT, CDR2 SNEGSKA (reference sequence). CDR3 in DNA: TGCAGTGCTAGCACAGGGACAGACTTCTACGAGCAGTACTTC. Its translation is CSASTGTDFYEQYF.

This clonotype appeared many times. The chain joins TRBV6-5 to TRBJ2-4; D unresolved. This CDR3 contains 13 residues. Deletions cut 11 bases from V and 0 bases from J, with 11 bases between. In germline, CDR1 is MNHEY, CDR2 SVGAGI. DNA of the CDR3: TGTGCCGCTGTGGACGGAGCCAAAAACATTCAGTACTTC. Its protein product is CAAVDGAKNIQYF.

This clonotype has at least ten counts. This rearrangement joins TRBV4-1 to TRBJ2-3; either TRBD1 or TRBD2 may fit D (5 bases each). Trimming stripped 5 bases from V and 3 bases from J, with 9 bases between. The V gene's germline CDR1 is MGHRA and CDR2 YSYEKL. The CDR3 spans 13 residues. CDR3 DNA: TGCGCCAGCAGCACTAGACAGACAGATACGCAGTATTTT. Its translation: CASSTRQTDTQYF.

Ten or more counts support this clonotype. The chain employs TRBV5-1 and TRBJ2-2; 7 bases are shared with TRBD2. The junction had 2 bases not matched to a gene; V was cut back by 0 bases and J by 0 bases. This CDR3 comprises 16 residues. Germline CDR1 SGHRS, CDR2 YFSETQ. The CDR3 bases are TGCGCCAGCAGCTTGGGACTAGCAGCGAACACCGGGGAGCTGTTTTTT. Translating it yields CASSLGLAANTGELFF.

This clonotype was seen at least ten times. The gene calls are TRBV5-1 and TRBJ2-3; perhaps TRBD2 as D (7 bases). With 4 bases removed from V and 0 bases from J, the gap between germline ends came to 12 bases. In germline, CDR1 is SGHRS, CDR2 YFSETQ. The length of the CDR3 is 15 residues. CDR3 residues: CASSLGGRSTDTQYF. DNA of the CDR3: TGCGCCAGCAGCCTCGGGGGGCGTAGCACAGATACGCAGTATTTT.

A note on this clonotype: The junction departs from germline at one end; a sequencing error may be responsible. The chain joins TRBV7-9 to TRBJ2-7, with D hard to call. The CDR3 spans 14 residues. Per germline, CDR1 SEHNR and CDR2 FQNEAQ (reference sequence). The CDR3 protein is CVSRSEATSYEQYF. The CDR3 DNA sequence: TGTGTCAGCAGGTCAGAGGCCACCTCCTACGAGCAGTACTTC.

In this sample, this clonotype turned up many times. J is TRBJ2-5 and V is TRBV11-3, with D tentatively TRBD2 (7 bases). This CDR3 is 15 amino acids long. CDR1 and CDR2 from the germline V gene are SGHNT and YENEEA. The V and J ends lost 5 bases and 4 bases respectively, with 17 bases between them. This CDR3 is CASSLPGGQAETQYF. The DNA for the CDR3 is TGTGCCAGCAGCCTACCGGGGGGCCAGGCAGAGACCCAGTACTTC.

V and J are TRBV20-1 and TRBJ2-7; 10 bases align to TRBD2. Unmatched junction bases numbered 8, after V lost 6 bases and J lost 6 bases. Germline CDR1 and CDR2: DFQATT and SNEGSKA (reference sequence). The CDR3 spans 13 residues. CDR3 nucleotide sequence: TGCAGTGCAGTGGTGTCTAGCGGGAGCGAGCAGTACTTC. As protein: CSAVVSSGSEQYF.

This clonotype was picked up many times. The chain links TRBV4-1 to TRBJ2-7; D remains unclear. This CDR3 is 13 amino acids long. CDR1 and CDR2 from the germline V gene are MGHRA and YSYEKL. Trimming shortened V by 4 bases and J by 2 bases, and 9 bases separated the two germline ends. The CDR3 region has the DNA TGCGCCAGCAGCCTACAAGAGACCTACGAGCAGTACTTC. Protein product: CASSLQETYEQYF.

This clonotype was seen ten or more times. The chain couples TRBV9 to TRBJ2-3; D is ambiguous. CDR1 is SGDLS, CDR2 YYNGEE, per germline. Trimming took 1 base from V and 2 from J, leaving 5 bases between them. This CDR3 contains 13 residues. CDR3 sequence: CASSVTPTDTQYF. CDR3 in DNA: TGTGCCAGCAGCGTAACCCCCACAGATACGCAGTATTTT.

This clonotype appeared once. A single base separates this from a much larger clone, so it may be a read error. This sequence joins TRBV9 and TRBJ1-5, with D uncertain. The CDR3 is made up of 16 amino acids. Germline V gene sequence: CDR1 SGDLS, CDR2 YYNGEE. The CDR3, as DNA: TGTGACAGCAGCGCCGGACTGACCGATTACAATCAGCCCCAGAATTTT. Its translation is CDSSAGLTDYNQPQNF.

The genes are TRBV10-3 and TRBJ1-2; a weak D match, TRBD1 (6 bases). The CDR3 is made up of 16 amino acids. Trimming left V 0 bases short and J 9 bases short, with 20 bases between. Germline CDR1 is ENHRY and CDR2 is SYGVKD. The CDR3 loop reads CAISESTPRGARSYTF. CDR3 nucleotide sequence: TGTGCCATCAGTGAGTCGACCCCTCGGGGGGCAAGGAGCTACACCTTC.

This clonotype came up a few times. The chain joins TRBV12-3 or TRBV12-4 to TRBJ1-6, with a weak D call TRBD1 (5 bases). The CDR3 loop spans 14 amino acids. V lost 6 bases and J 7 bases, leaving 13 bases between the germline ends. CDR3 in amino acids: CASSTGTWNSPLHF. The CDR3 DNA sequence: TGTGCCAGCAGCACCGGGACTTGGAATTCACCCCTCCACTTT.

This clonotype was seen more than once but under ten times. This may arise from a read error, as a much more abundant clone is one base away. The rearrangement links TRBV28 to TRBJ2-7; TRBD2 matches 14 bases. This CDR3 is built from 15 residues. Germline V gene lookup returns CDR1 MDHEN and CDR2 SYDVKM. The V segment lost 4 bases and the J segment 7 bases; nucleotides outside the gene matches: 6. The chain's CDR3 is CASSSPGLAGEEQYF. In DNA form, the CDR3 reads TGTGCCAGCAGTTCTCCGGGACTAGCGGGAGAAGAGCAGTACTTC.

This clonotype was seen many times. The chain links TRBV20-1 to TRBJ2-3; TRBD1 matches 8 bases. From germline, CDR1 is DFQATT and CDR2 SNEGSKA (reference sequence). V lost 2 bases, J lost 2 bases, and 9 bases stayed unmatched. This CDR3 is built from 16 residues. CDR3 DNA sequence: TGCAGTGCTAGAAAAGGGGGGACAGGACACACAGATACGCAGTATTTT. As protein: CSARKGGTGHTDTQYF.

This clonotype was seen a few times. J is TRBJ1-5 and V is TRBV18; 8 bases align to TRBD1. The germline CDR1 and CDR2 sequences are KGHSH and LQKENI. Trimming at V came to 4 bases and at J to 2 bases, leaving 7 bases not matched to a gene. The CDR3 totals 16 residues. Written as DNA, the CDR3 is TGTGCCAGCTCACTGCCGACAGGGGTTGGCAATCAGCCCCAGCATTTT. It yields the protein CASSLPTGVGNQPQHF. The full variable domain, in which reference TRBV18 and TRBJ1-5 provide the parts outside the CDR3, is NAGVMQNPRHLVRRRGQEARLRCSPMKGHSHVYWYRQLPEEGLKFMVYLQKENIIDESGMPKERFSAEFPKEGPSILRIQQVVRGDSAAYFCASSLPTGVGNQPQHFGDGTRLSIL.

This clonotype has a count of ten or more. The V call is TRBV5-5, the J call TRBJ1-2; no definite D call. The CDR3 runs to 15 residues. Germline V gene sequence: CDR1 SGHKS, CDR2 YYEKEE (reference sequence). V lost 4 bases to trimming and J lost 1 base, with 14 bases between them. Here the CDR3 DNA reads TGTGCCAGCAGCCCGGCCATTGGACTTAACTATGGCTACACCTTC. Amino acids: CASSPAIGLNYGYTF.

The sample holds a few counts of this clonotype. This chain links TRBV6-6 with TRBJ1-3; maybe TRBD1 (5 bases). The V gene lost 2 bases and the J gene lost 4 bases, with 18 bases spanning the gap. Germline CDR1 reads MNHNY; CDR2 reads SVGAGI (reference sequence). The CDR3 length is 17 residues. The CDR3 reads CASSYAPAGVPGNTIYF. The CDR3 DNA reads as TGTGCCAGCAGTTACGCCCCCGCGGGGGTTCCGGGAAACACCATATATTTT.

In this sample, this clonotype turned up many times. The rearrangement uses TRBV5-8 and TRBJ2-7, with D tentatively TRBD1 or TRBD2 (5 bases each). V gave up 4 bases and J gave up 2 bases, with 13 bases separating them. In germline, CDR1 is SGHTS, CDR2 YDEGEE. The CDR3 loop spans 14 amino acids. The CDR3 here is CASSTGAGTYEQYF. The DNA of the CDR3 is TGTGCCAGCAGCACCGGGGCGGGCACCTACGAGCAGTACTTC.

Concerning this clonotype itself: This may be a read error: a much more frequent sequence differs by one nucleotide. This chain links TRBV12-3 or TRBV12-4 with TRBJ1-5; no firm D call. This CDR3 has 14 residues. The CDR3 sequence: CASSTHSSNQLQHF. As DNA, the CDR3 is TGTGCCAGCAGCACACATTCAAGCAATCAGCTCCAGCATTTT.

In regard to this clonotype: A much larger clone is a single base away; this may be a read error. The chain employs TRBV28 and TRBJ2-2, with D possibly being TRBD2 (6 bases). There are 14 residues in the CDR3. The V gene lost 10 bases and the J gene lost 5 bases, with 17 bases spanning the gap. Germline CDR1 MDHEN, CDR2 SYDVKM. The CDR3: CATRDSGTTGELFF. CDR3 bases: TGTGCCACCCGGGACTCCGGAACTACCGGGGAGCTGTTTTTT.

This clonotype turned up a few times. The rearrangement links TRBV7-6 to TRBJ2-7; perhaps TRBD2 as D (6 bases). The germline V gene has CDR1 SGHVS and CDR2 FNYEAQ. The CDR3 spans 14 residues. Trimming removed 4 bases from V and 0 bases from J, with 10 bases in between. In DNA, the CDR3 is TGTGCCAGCAGCTGGAGGGAGAGCTCCTACGAGCAGTACTTC. It translates to CASSWRESSYEQYF.

Comments on this clonotype: This sequence may be a read error, since a much larger clone differs from it by one base. V gene TRBV7-8 combines with J gene TRBJ2-1, with unresolved D. This CDR3 has 13 amino acids. Germline CDR1 is SGHVS and CDR2 is FQNEAQ. V was shortened by 5 bases and J by 4 bases, with 9 bases between the two germline ends. CDR3 coding DNA: TGTGCCAGCAGCCGTAGAGGATACAATGAGCAGTTCTTC. It specifies CASSRRGYNEQFF. Using reference TRBV7-8 and TRBJ2-1 for the parts outside the CDR3, the full variable domain is GAGVSQSPRYKVAKRGQDVALRCDPISGHVSLFWYQQALGQGPEFLTYFQNEAQLDKSGLPSDRFFAERPEGSVSTLKIQRTQQEDSAVYLCASSRRGYNEQFFGPGTRLTVL.